This T cell receptor (beta chain) originates from a study of blood T cell repertoires in COVID-19. Study summary: Sites across the United States, Italy and Spain contributed samples from acute and convalescent COVID-19. From T cells, B-cell-depleted T cells, or PBMCs came the material, which was cDNA or gDNA.

The CDR3 contains 12 residues. Germline V gene lookup returns CDR1 KGHDR and CDR2 SFDVKD. Trimming removed 3 bases at V and 14 bases at J, with 13 bases between. Data came from immunoSEQ multiplex PCR; TCRdb stores just in-frame clones and leaves some out. Among 200,000 to 250,000 clones listed, approximately 90% were seen once. In assigning cohorts, the study relied on participant-reported clinical history. J is TRBJ1-5 and V is TRBV24-1, with D possibly TRBD1 on 6 matching bases. Specimen: PBMCs or T cells enriched from blood (not recorded which). The sequence was obtained from a man aged 50 or older who had been exposed to COVID-19. The CDR3 spells CATSDRGQPKHF. The CDR3 DNA is TGTGCCACCAGTGATCGAGGACAGCCGAAGCATTTT.